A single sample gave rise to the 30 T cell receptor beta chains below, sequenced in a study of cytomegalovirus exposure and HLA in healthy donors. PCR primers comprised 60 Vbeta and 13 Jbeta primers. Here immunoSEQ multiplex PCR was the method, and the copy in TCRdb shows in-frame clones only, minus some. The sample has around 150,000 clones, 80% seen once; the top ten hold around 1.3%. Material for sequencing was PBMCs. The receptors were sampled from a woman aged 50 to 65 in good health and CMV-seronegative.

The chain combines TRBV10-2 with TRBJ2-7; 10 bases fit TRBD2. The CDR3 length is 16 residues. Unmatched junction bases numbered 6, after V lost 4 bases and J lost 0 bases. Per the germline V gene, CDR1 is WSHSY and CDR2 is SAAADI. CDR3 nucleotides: TGCGCCAGCAGTGGGACTAGCGGATTAAGCTCCTACGAGCAGTACTTC. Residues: CASSGTSGLSSYEQYF.

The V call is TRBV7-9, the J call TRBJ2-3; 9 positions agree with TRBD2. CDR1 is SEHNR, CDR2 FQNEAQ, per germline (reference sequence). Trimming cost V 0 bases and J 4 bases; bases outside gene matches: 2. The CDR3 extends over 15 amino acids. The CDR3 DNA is TGTGCCAGCAGCTTAGCCCTAGCGGGGCCAGATACGCAGTATTTT. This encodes CASSLALAGPDTQYF.

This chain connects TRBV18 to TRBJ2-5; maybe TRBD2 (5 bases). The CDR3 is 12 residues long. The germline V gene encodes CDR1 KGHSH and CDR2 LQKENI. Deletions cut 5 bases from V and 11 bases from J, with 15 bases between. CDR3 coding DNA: TGTGCCAGCTCAGAAGGGTCTTCGGGGCAGTACTTC. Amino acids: CASSEGSSGQYF.

In nucleotides, the CDR3 is TGTGCCAGCAGTGAAGGTTTGTGGGGCGGCAGGCGCATCTATGGCTACACCTTC. Protein sequence: CASSEGLWGGRRIYGYTF. The J gene is TRBJ1-2, the V gene TRBV6-1, with a possible D match to TRBD1 (5 bases). The CDR3 covers 18 residues. The V gene's germline CDR1 is MNHNS and CDR2 SASEGT. Trimming took 1 base from V and 4 from J, leaving 22 bases between them.

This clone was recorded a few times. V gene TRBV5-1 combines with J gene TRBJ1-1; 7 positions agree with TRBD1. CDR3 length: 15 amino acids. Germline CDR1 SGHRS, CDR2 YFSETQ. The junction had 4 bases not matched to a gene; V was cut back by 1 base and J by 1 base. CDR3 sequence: CASSLTGDPNTEAFF. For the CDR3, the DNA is TGCGCCAGCAGCTTGACAGGGGACCCGAACACTGAAGCTTTCTTT.

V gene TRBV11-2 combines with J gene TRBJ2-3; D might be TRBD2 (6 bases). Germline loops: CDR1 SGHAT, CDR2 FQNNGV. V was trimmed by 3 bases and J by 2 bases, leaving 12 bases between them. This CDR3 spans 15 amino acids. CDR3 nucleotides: TGTGCCAGCAGCTTTACGGGACTTACCACAGATACGCAGTATTTT. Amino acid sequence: CASSFTGLTTDTQYF.

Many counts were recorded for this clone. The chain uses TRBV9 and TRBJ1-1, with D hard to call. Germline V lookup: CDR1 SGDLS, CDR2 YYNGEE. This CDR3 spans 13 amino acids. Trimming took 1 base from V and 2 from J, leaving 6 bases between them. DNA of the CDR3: TGTGCCAGCAGCGTACGGACTAACACTGAAGCTTTCTTT. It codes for CASSVRTNTEAFF.

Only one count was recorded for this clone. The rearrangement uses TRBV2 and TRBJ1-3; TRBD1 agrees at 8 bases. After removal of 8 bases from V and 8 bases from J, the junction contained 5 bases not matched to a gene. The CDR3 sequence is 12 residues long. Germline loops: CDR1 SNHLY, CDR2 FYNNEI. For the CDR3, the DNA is TGTGCCAGCGAAACAGGGGGGTACACCATATATTTT. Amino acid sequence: CASETGGYTIYF.

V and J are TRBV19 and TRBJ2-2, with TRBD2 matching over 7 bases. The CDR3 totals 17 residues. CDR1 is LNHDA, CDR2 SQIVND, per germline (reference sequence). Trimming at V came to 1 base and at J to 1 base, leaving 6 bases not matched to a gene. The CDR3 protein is CASSIGGGSRNTGELFF. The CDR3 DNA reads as TGTGCCAGTAGTATAGGGGGAGGGAGCCGGAACACCGGGGAGCTGTTTTTT.

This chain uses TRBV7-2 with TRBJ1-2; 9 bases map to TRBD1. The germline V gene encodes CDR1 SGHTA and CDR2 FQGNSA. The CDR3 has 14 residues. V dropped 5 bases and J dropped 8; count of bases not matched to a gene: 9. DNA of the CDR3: TGTGCCAGCAGCGATCGGACAGGGGACCGCGGCTACACCTTC. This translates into CASSDRTGDRGYTF. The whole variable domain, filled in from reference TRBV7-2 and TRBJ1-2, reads GAGVSQSPSNKVTEKGKDVELRCDPISGHTALYWYRQSLGQGLEFLIYFQGNSAPDKSGLPSDRFSAERTGGSVSTLTIQRTQQEDSAVYLCASSDRTGDRGYTFGSGTRLTVV.

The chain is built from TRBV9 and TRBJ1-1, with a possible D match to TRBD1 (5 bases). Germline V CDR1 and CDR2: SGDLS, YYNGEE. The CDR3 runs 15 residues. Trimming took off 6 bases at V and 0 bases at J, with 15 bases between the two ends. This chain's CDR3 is CASTPGPDLNTEAFF. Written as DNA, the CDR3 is TGTGCCAGCACCCCAGGGCCGGATTTGAACACTGAAGCTTTCTTT. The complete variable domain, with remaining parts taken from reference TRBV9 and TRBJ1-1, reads DSGVTQTPKHLITATGQRVTLRCSPRSGDLSVYWYQQSLDQGLQFLIQYYNGEERAKGNILERFSAQQFPDLHSELNLSSLELGDSALYFCASTPGPDLNTEAFFGQGTRLTVV.

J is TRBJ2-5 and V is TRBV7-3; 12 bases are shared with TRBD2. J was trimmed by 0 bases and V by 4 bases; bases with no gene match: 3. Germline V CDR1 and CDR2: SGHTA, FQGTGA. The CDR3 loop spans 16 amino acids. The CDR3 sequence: CASSSGLAGHQETQYF. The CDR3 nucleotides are TGTGCCAGCAGCTCAGGACTAGCGGGGCACCAAGAGACCCAGTACTTC.

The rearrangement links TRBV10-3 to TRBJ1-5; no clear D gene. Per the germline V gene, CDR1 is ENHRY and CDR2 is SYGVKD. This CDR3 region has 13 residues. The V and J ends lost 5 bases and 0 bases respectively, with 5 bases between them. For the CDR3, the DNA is TGTGCCATCAGTACAGCTAGCAATCAGCCCCAGCATTTT. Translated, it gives CAISTASNQPQHF.

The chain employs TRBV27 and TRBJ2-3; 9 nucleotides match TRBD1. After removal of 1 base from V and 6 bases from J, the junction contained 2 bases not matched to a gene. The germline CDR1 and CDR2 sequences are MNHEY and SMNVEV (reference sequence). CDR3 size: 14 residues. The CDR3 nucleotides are TGTGCCAGCAGTTTATGGGACAGGGAGGATACGCAGTATTTT. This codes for CASSLWDREDTQYF.

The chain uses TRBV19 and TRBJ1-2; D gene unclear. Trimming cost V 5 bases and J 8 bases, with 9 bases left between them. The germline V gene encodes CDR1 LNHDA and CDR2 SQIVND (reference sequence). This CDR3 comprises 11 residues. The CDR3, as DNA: TGTGCCAGTAGTGGCGGGAAGGGCTACACCTTC. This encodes CASSGGKGYTF. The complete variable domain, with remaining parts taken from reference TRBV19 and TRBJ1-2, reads DGGITQSPKYLFRKEGQNVTLSCEQNLNHDAMYWYRQDPGQGLRLIYYSQIVNDFQKGDIAEGYSVSREKKESFPLTVTSAQKNPTAFYLCASSGGKGYTFGSGTRLTVV.

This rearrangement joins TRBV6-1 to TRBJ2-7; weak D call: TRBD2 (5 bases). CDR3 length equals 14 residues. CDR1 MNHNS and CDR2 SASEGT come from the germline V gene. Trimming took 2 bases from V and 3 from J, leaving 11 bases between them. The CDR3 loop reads CASSERPEDYEQYF. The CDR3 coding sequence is TGTGCCAGCAGTGAACGGCCGGAGGACTACGAGCAGTACTTC.

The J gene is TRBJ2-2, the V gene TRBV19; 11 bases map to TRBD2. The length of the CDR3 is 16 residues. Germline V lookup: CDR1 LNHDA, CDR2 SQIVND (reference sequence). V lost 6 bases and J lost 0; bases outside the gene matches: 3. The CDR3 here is CASSATSGANTGELFF. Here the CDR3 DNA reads TGTGCCAGTAGCGCGACTAGCGGGGCGAACACCGGGGAGCTGTTTTTT.

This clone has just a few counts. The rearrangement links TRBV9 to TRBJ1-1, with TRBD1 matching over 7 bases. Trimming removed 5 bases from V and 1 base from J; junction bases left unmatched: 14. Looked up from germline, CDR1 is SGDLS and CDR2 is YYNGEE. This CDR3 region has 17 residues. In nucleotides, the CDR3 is TGTGCCAGCAGAGAAGCATCAGGGGGACGGAGGAACACTGAAGCTTTCTTT. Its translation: CASREASGGRRNTEAFF.

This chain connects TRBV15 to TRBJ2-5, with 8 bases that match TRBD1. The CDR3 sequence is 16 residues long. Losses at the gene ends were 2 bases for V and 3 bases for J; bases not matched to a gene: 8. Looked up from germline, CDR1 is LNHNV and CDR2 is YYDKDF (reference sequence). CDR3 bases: TGTGCCACCAGCAGACTTCGACAGGGGTGGGAAGAGACCCAGTACTTC. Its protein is CATSRLRQGWEETQYF.

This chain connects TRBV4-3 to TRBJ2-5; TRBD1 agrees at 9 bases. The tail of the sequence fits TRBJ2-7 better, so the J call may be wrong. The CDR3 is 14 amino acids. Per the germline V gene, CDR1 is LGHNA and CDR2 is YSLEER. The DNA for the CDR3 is TGCGCCAGCAGCCCCGGGACAGGGTCCTACGAGCAGTACTTC. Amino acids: CASSPGTGSYEQYF.

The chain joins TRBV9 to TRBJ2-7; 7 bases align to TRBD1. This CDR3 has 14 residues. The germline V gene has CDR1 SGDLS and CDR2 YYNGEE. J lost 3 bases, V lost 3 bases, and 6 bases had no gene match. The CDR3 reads CASSEGDRGYEQYF. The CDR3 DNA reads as TGTGCCAGCAGCGAGGGGGACAGAGGCTACGAGCAGTACTTC.

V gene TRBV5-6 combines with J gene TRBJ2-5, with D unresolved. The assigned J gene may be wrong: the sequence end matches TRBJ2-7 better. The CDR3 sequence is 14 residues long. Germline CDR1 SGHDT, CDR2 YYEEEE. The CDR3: CASSFRASGLEQYF. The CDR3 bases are TGTGCCAGCAGCTTTCGAGCGTCGGGTCTCGAGCAGTACTTC.

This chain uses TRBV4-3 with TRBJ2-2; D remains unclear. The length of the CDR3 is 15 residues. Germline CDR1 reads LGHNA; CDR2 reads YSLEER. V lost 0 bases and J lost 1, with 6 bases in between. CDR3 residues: CASSQEPGNTGELFF. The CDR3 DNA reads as TGCGCCAGCAGCCAAGAACCCGGGAACACCGGGGAGCTGTTTTTT.

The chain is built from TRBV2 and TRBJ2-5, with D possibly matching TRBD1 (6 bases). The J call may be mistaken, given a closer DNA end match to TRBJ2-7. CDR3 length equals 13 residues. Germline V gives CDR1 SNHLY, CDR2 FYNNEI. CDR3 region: CASTGTSTYEQYF. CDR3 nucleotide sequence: TGTGCCAGCACCGGGACATCGACCTACGAGCAGTACTTC.

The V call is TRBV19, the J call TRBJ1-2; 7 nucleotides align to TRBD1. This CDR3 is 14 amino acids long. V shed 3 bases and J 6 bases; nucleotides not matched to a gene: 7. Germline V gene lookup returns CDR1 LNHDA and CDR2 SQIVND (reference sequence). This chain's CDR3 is CASSILTGIHGYTF. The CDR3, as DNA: TGTGCCAGTAGTATCCTGACAGGGATTCATGGCTACACCTTC.

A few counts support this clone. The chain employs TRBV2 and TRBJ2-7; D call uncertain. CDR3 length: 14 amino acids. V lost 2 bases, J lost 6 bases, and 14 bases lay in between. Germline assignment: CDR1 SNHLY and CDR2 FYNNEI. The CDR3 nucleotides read TGTGCCAGCAGTGAATTTATACTCAACGCCGAGCAGTACTTC. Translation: CASSEFILNAEQYF.

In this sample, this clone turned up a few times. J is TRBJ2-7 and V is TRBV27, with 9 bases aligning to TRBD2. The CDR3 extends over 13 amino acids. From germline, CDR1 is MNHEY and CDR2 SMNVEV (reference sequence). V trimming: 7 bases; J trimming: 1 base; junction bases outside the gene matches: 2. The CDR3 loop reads CASNLAGSYEQYF. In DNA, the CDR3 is TGTGCCAGCAACCTAGCGGGATCCTACGAGCAGTACTTC.

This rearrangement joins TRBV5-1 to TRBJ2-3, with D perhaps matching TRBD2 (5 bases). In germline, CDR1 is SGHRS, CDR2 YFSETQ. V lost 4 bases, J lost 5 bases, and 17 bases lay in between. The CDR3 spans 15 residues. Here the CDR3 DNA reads TGCGCCAGCAGCCCCGGAGGTTTGGGGAGAGATACGCAGTATTTT. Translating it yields CASSPGGLGRDTQYF.

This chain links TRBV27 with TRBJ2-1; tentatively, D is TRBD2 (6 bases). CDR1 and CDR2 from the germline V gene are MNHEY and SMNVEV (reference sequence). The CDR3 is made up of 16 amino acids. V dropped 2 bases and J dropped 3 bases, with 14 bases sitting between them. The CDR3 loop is CASSLVAEPLYNEQFF. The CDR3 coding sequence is TGTGCCAGCAGTTTAGTAGCGGAGCCTCTCTACAATGAGCAGTTCTTC.

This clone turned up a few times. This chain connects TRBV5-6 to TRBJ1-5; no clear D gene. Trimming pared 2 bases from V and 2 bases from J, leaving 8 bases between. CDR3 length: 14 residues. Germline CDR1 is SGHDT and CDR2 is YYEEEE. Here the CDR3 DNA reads TGTGCCAGCAGCTTTTTCGCAGGCAATCAGCCCCAGCATTTT. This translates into CASSFFAGNQPQHF.